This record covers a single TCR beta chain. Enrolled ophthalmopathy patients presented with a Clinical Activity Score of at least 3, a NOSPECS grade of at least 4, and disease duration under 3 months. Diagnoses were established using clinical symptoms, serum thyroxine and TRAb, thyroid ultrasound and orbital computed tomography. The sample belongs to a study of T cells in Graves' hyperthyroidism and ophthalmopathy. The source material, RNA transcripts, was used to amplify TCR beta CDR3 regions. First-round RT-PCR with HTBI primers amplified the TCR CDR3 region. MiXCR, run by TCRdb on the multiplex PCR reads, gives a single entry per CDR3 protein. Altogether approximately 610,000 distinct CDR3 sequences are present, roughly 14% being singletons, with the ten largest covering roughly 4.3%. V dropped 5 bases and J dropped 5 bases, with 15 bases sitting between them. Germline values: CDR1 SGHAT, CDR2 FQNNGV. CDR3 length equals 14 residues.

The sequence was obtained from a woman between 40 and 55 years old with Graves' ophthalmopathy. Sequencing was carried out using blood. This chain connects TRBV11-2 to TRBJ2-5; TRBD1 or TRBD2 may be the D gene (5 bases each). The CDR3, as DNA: TGTGCCAGCAGCCCTCTGGGGGATGGTGAGACCCAGTACTTC. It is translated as CASSPLGDGETQYF.